These 27 T cell receptor beta chains were sequenced from one sample in a study of cytomegalovirus exposure and HLA in healthy donors. This PCR relied on a set of 60 Vbeta primers and 13 Jbeta primers. TCRdb keeps only in-frame clones here, not all; method: immunoSEQ multiplex PCR. The sample table sets out approximately 80,000 clones. What was sequenced was PBMCs. The receptor source for this set is a woman younger than 45 in good health and CMV-seronegative.

The V and J genes are TRBV6-5 and TRBJ2-7, with D possibly matching TRBD1 (7 bases). The CDR3 contains 14 residues. V gave up 2 bases and J gave up 2 bases, with 10 bases separating them. Per the germline V gene, CDR1 is MNHEY and CDR2 is SVGAGI. The CDR3 sequence: CASSYQGGPYEQYF. The DNA of the CDR3 is TGTGCCAGCAGTTACCAGGGGGGACCCTACGAGCAGTACTTC.

The rearrangement joins TRBV5-6 to TRBJ2-7; D call uncertain. Trimming took 0 bases from V and 3 from J, leaving 7 bases between them. The CDR3 runs 13 residues. Per the germline V gene, CDR1 is SGHDT and CDR2 is YYEEEE. DNA for the CDR3: TGTGCCAGCAGCTTGGTGGGCAACTACGAGCAGTACTTC. Amino acids: CASSLVGNYEQYF. Combining the CDR3 with reference TRBV5-6 and TRBJ2-7 gives the whole variable domain DAGVTQSPTHLIKTRGQQVTLRCSPKSGHDTVSWYQQALGQGPQFIFQYYEEEERQRGNFPDRFSGHQFPNYSSELNVNALLLGDSALYLCASSLVGNYEQYFGPGTRLTVT.

The V call is TRBV7-2, the J call TRBJ1-4, with D possibly matching TRBD1 (5 bases). CDR1 and CDR2 from the germline V gene are SGHTA and FQGNSA. CDR3 length: 15 amino acids. V was cut by 2 bases and J by 10 bases, with 17 bases left in between. In nucleotides, the CDR3 is TGTGCCAGCAGCTTACTCGACACGCCCGGGGGAAAACTGTTTTTT. Protein product: CASSLLDTPGGKLFF.

The gene calls are TRBV7-2 and TRBJ2-5, with D possibly matching TRBD2 (6 bases). CDR3 length equals 15 residues. Trimming shortened V by 3 bases and J by 3 bases, and 14 bases separated the two germline ends. CDR1 and CDR2 from the germline V gene are SGHTA and FQGNSA. Here the CDR3 reads CASSLVWPGEETQYF. For the CDR3, the DNA is TGTGCCAGCAGCTTGGTTTGGCCGGGGGAAGAGACCCAGTACTTC. Based on the CDR3 plus reference TRBV7-2 and TRBJ2-5, the full variable domain is GAGVSQSPSNKVTEKGKDVELRCDPISGHTALYWYRQSLGQGLEFLIYFQGNSAPDKSGLPSDRFSAERTGGSVSTLTIQRTQQEDSAVYLCASSLVWPGEETQYFGPGTRLLVL.

The CDR3: CASSLTAPNTGELFF. DNA for the CDR3: TGCGCCAGCAGCTTGACCGCGCCGAACACCGGGGAGCTGTTTTTT. V is TRBV5-1 and J is TRBJ2-2; D ambiguous. The length of the CDR3 is 15 residues. Deletions cut 1 base from V and 0 bases from J, with 7 bases between. Germline V CDR1 and CDR2: SGHRS, YFSETQ.

With respect to this clone: One end of the junction fails to match germline, which may point to a read error. V is TRBV30 and J is TRBJ1-6; D is perhaps TRBD1 (5 bases). The V gene's germline CDR1 is GTSNPN and CDR2 SVGIG (reference sequence). There are 15 residues in the CDR3. DNA for the CDR3: TGTGCCGGGAGTGCCCATGGGGGACTTAATTCACCCCTCCACTTT. This sequence encodes CAGSAHGGLNSPLHF.

This chain uses TRBV7-2 with TRBJ2-2, with 7 bases identical to TRBD1. This CDR3 spans 15 amino acids. J lost 0 bases, V lost 5 bases, and 3 bases had no gene match. The germline V gene encodes CDR1 SGHTA and CDR2 FQGNSA. CDR3: CASSVTGTNTGELFF. The CDR3 nucleotides read TGTGCCAGCAGCGTGACAGGGACGAACACCGGGGAGCTGTTTTTT.

The gene calls are TRBV18 and TRBJ1-1, with 7 nucleotides matching TRBD1. V was clipped by 5 bases and J by 0 bases; unmatched bases: 3. The V gene's germline CDR1 is KGHSH and CDR2 LQKENI. CDR3 length: 14 residues. DNA of the CDR3: TGTGCCAGCTCATCAACAGGGGTGAACACTGAAGCTTTCTTT. Translating gives CASSSTGVNTEAFF.

The V and J genes are TRBV6-1 and TRBJ2-7, with 9 bases identical to TRBD2. Germline lookup yields CDR1 MNHNS and CDR2 SASEGT. V shed 4 bases and J 4 bases; nucleotides not matched to a gene: 17. This CDR3 spans 18 amino acids. The CDR3 sequence: CASSVRPTLSGSGYEQYF. The CDR3 nucleotides are TGTGCCAGCAGTGTCCGACCCACCCTTAGCGGGAGCGGGTACGAGCAGTACTTC.

The chain employs TRBV30 and TRBJ1-2, with D possibly being TRBD1 (6 bases). The CDR3 is 13 residues long. The V gene lost 4 bases and the J gene lost 8 bases, with 17 bases spanning the gap. Germline lookup yields CDR1 GTSNPN and CDR2 SVGIG (reference sequence). The CDR3 DNA follows: TGTGCCTGGAAGAAGGGGGTTTCGTTGGGCTACACCTTC. Translating it yields CAWKKGVSLGYTF.

The chain has TRBV6-4 and TRBJ1-5; unclear D gene. CDR1 and CDR2 from the germline V gene are MRHNA and SNTAGT. The length of the CDR3 is 15 residues. The V gene lost 4 bases and the J gene lost 2 bases, with 12 bases spanning the gap. CDR3 sequence reads: CASSVEAGGNQPQHF. CDR3 nucleotide sequence: TGTGCCAGCAGTGTGGAGGCAGGAGGCAATCAGCCCCAGCATTTT.

This sequence joins TRBV27 and TRBJ2-7, with D possibly TRBD2 on 6 matching bases. The V and J ends lost 2 bases and 6 bases respectively, with 14 bases between them. Germline assignment: CDR1 MNHEY and CDR2 SMNVEV (reference sequence). CDR3 length: 14 residues. DNA for the CDR3: TGTGCCAGCAGTTTAGGGATCCGGAGGGGCGAGCAGTACTTC. It translates to CASSLGIRRGEQYF.

Of note for this clone: At one of its ends the junction is not consistent with the germline gene, which may arise from a read error. The chain carries TRBV30 and TRBJ1-5, with a tentative D call TRBD1 (5 bases). The CDR3 totals 13 residues. Germline lookup yields CDR1 GTSNPN and CDR2 SVGIG (reference sequence). Here the CDR3 DNA reads TGTGCCTGGACGGGAGGGGTCAATCAGCACCAGCATTTT. Translated: CAWTGGVNQHQHF.

The chain links TRBV9 to TRBJ2-3; 7 bases map to TRBD1. CDR1 is SGDLS and CDR2 is YYNGEE in the germline V gene. CDR3 size: 16 residues. J gave up 1 base and V 0 bases, and 5 bases lay outside the gene matches. The CDR3 nucleotides read TGTGCCAGCAGCGTAGAGACAGGGTGGGGCACAGATACGCAGTATTTT. Translation: CASSVETGWGTDTQYF.

The gene calls are TRBV5-1 and TRBJ2-3; maybe TRBD2 (5 bases). V was shortened by 3 bases and J by 3 bases, with 14 bases between the two germline ends. The CDR3 has 15 residues. Germline V gene lookup returns CDR1 SGHRS and CDR2 YFSETQ. The CDR3 sequence is CASSSGERLTDTQYF. The CDR3 nucleotides are TGCGCCAGCAGCTCTGGGGAGCGTTTGACAGATACGCAGTATTTT.

This sequence joins TRBV29-1 and TRBJ2-1; possible D gene TRBD2, 5 bases. The CDR3 spans 13 residues. Germline V lookup: CDR1 SQVTM, CDR2 ANQGSEA. V was pared by 3 bases and J by 7 bases, with 13 bases between. CDR3: CSVDTTRENEQFF. DNA for the CDR3: TGCAGCGTTGATACGACACGGGAAAATGAGCAGTTCTTC.

V usage is TRBV18 and J usage is TRBJ2-1; 7 bases agree with TRBD1. V was pared by 3 bases and J by 8 bases, with 13 bases of the junction left unmatched. The CDR3 totals 16 residues. Germline assignment: CDR1 KGHSH and CDR2 LQKENI. The CDR3 is CASSPSRGTGVDEQFF. For the CDR3, the DNA is TGTGCCAGCTCACCGTCCCGGGGTACAGGGGTCGATGAGCAGTTCTTC. Filled out from reference TRBV18 and TRBJ2-1, the complete variable domain reads NAGVMQNPRHLVRRRGQEARLRCSPMKGHSHVYWYRQLPEEGLKFMVYLQKENIIDESGMPKERFSAEFPKEGPSILRIQQVVRGDSAAYFCASSPSRGTGVDEQFFGPGTRLTVL.

The V call is TRBV30, the J call TRBJ1-5; 8 positions match TRBD1. The CDR3 is made up of 13 amino acids. Germline V CDR1 and CDR2: GTSNPN, SVGIG (reference sequence). V was clipped by 2 bases and J by 6 bases; unmatched bases: 3. The CDR3, as DNA: TGTGCCTGGAGTCCAGGGGGCAGTCAGCCCCAGCATTTT. Translated: CAWSPGGSQPQHF. The whole variable domain, filled in from reference TRBV30 and TRBJ1-5, reads SQTIHQWPATLVQPVGSPLSLECTVEGTSNPNLYWYRQAAGRGLQLLFYSVGIGQISSEVPQNLSASRPQDRQFILSSKKLLLSDSGFYLCAWSPGGSQPQHFGDGTRLSIL.

This chain uses TRBV9 with TRBJ2-1, with 8 bases aligning to TRBD2. The CDR3 runs to 15 residues. With V trimmed by 3 bases and J by 9 bases, 11 bases remained unmatched. CDR1 SGDLS and CDR2 YYNGEE come from the germline V gene. In nucleotides, the CDR3 is TGTGCCAGCAGCGAGAGCGGGAGCCCACTTCGTGAGCAGTTCTTC. Its translation: CASSESGSPLREQFF.

This chain joins TRBV5-6 and TRBJ1-3; D perhaps matches TRBD1 (5 bases). CDR1 and CDR2 (germline): SGHDT, YYEEEE. CDR3 length equals 15 residues. Between the trimmed V and J ends, which lost 0 bases and 2 bases, there was a span of 9 bases. CDR3 nucleotides: TGTGCCAGCAGCTTGGCCACAGGAGCTGGAAACACCATATATTTT. This codes for CASSLATGAGNTIYF.

The rearrangement links TRBV4-1 to TRBJ1-3, with D unresolved. Germline-derived CDR1 and CDR2 are MGHRA and YSYEKL. Trimming cost V 2 bases and J 0 bases, with 11 bases left between them. The CDR3 is made up of 16 amino acids. The CDR3 DNA is TGCGCCAGCAGCCAACCAGTACAGAGCTCTGGAAACACCATATATTTT. Protein: CASSQPVQSSGNTIYF.

The chain recombines TRBV19 with TRBJ1-2, with D hard to call. Germline V CDR1 and CDR2: LNHDA, SQIVND (reference sequence). The CDR3 extends over 14 amino acids. Trimming stripped 2 bases from V and 13 bases from J, with 20 bases between. The chain's CDR3 is CASSIRSVRETTTF. CDR3 coding DNA: TGTGCCAGTAGTATAAGGAGTGTACGAGAAACGACCACCTTC. The full variable domain, rest sourced from reference TRBV19 and TRBJ1-2, is DGGITQSPKYLFRKEGQNVTLSCEQNLNHDAMYWYRQDPGQGLRLIYYSQIVNDFQKGDIAEGYSVSREKKESFPLTVTSAQKNPTAFYLCASSIRSVRETTTFGSGTRLTVV.

The rearrangement uses TRBV7-9 and TRBJ1-3; D gene unclear. The CDR3 length is 17 residues. Per germline, CDR1 SEHNR and CDR2 FQNEAQ (reference sequence). With 0 bases removed from V and 0 bases from J, the gap between germline ends came to 12 bases. The CDR3 protein is CASSLARWENSGNTIYF. In nucleotides, the CDR3 is TGTGCCAGCAGCTTAGCGAGGTGGGAGAACTCTGGAAACACCATATATTTT.

The V call is TRBV19, the J call TRBJ2-7, with 9 bases fitting TRBD1. Germline CDR1 LNHDA, CDR2 SQIVND (reference sequence). V dropped 5 bases and J dropped 3; count of bases not matched to a gene: 8. The CDR3 extends over 15 amino acids. The DNA for the CDR3 is TGTGCCAGTAGTCCGGGGACAGGGCGAGTCTACGAGCAGTACTTC. Protein: CASSPGTGRVYEQYF.

The rearrangement joins TRBV18 to TRBJ2-3; TRBD1 aligns across 7 bases. CDR3 length: 14 amino acids. J lost 2 bases, V lost 6 bases, and 5 bases had no gene match. CDR1 KGHSH and CDR2 LQKENI come from the germline V gene. DNA of the CDR3: TGTGCCAGCTCCATACAGGGGTCCACAGATACGCAGTATTTT. It specifies CASSIQGSTDTQYF.

The gene calls are TRBV29-1 and TRBJ2-7, with 7 bases identical to TRBD2. Trimming cost V 4 bases and J 5 bases; bases outside gene matches: 8. Germline CDR1 SQVTM, CDR2 ANQGSEA. This CDR3 has 13 amino acids. CDR3 residues: CSVVGGGTDEQYF. The DNA of the CDR3 is TGCAGCGTTGTTGGGGGGGGGACGGACGAGCAGTACTTC.

The chain has TRBV5-1 and TRBJ2-3; 9 nucleotides align to TRBD1. This CDR3 has 15 amino acids. In germline, CDR1 is SGHRS, CDR2 YFSETQ. Trimming at V came to 3 bases and at J to 2 bases, leaving 4 bases not matched to a gene. CDR3 in amino acids: CASSSGQGHTDTQYF. DNA of the CDR3: TGCGCCAGCAGCTCGGGACAGGGACACACAGATACGCAGTATTTT. Supplemented by reference TRBV5-1 and TRBJ2-3, the full variable domain reads KAGVTQTPRYLIKTRGQQVTLSCSPISGHRSVSWYQQTPGQGLQFLFEYFSETQRNKGNFPGRFSGRQFSNSRSEMNVSTLELGDSALYLCASSSGQGHTDTQYFGPGTRLTVL.